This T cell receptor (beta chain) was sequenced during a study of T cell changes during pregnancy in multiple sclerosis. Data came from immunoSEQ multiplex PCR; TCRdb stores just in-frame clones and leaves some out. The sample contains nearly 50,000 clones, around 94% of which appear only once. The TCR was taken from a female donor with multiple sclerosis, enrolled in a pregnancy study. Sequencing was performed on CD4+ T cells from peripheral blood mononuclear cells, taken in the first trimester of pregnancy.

The CDR3 nucleotides read TGTGCCAGCAGCGCCACAGGGGGAAAACTGTTTTTT. As protein: CASSATGGKLFF. The V and J genes are TRBV9 and TRBJ1-4; 8 bases agree with TRBD1. Germline-derived CDR1 and CDR2 are SGDLS and YYNGEE. This CDR3 comprises 12 residues. After removal of 3 bases from V and 10 bases from J, the junction contained 2 bases not matched to a gene.